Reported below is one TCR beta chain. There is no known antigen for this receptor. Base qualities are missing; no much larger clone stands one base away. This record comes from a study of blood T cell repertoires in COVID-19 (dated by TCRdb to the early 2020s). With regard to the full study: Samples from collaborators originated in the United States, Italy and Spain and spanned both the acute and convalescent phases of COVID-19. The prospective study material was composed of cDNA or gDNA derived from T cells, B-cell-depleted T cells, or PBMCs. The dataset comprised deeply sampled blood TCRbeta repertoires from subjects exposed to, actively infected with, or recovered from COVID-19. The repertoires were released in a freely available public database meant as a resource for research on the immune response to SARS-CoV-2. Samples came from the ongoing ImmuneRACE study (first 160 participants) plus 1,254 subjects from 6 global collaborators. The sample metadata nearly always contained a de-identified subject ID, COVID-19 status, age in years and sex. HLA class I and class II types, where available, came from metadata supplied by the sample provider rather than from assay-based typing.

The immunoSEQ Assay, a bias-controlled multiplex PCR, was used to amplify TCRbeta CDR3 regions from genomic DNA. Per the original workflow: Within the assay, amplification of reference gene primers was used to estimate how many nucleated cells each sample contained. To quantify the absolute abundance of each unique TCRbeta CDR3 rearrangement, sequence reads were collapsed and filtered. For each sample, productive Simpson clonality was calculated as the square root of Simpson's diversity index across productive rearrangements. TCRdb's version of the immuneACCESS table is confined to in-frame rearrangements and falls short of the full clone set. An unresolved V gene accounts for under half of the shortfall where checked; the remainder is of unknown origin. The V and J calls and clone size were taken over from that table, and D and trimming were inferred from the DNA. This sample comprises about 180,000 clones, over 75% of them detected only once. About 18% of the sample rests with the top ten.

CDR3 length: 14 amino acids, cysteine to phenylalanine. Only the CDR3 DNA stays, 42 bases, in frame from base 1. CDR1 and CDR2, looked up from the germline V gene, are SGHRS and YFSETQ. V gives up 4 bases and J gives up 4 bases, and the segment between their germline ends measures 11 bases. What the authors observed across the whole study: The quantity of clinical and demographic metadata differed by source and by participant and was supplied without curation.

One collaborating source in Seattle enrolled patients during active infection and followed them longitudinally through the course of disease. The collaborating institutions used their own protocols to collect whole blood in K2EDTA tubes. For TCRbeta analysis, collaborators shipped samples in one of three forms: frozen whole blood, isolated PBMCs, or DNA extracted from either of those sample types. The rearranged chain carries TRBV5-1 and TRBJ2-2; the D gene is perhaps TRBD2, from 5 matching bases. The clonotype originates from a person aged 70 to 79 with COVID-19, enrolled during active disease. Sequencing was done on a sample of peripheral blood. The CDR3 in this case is CASSKRDPTGELFF. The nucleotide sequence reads TGCGCCAGCAGCAAACGGGATCCCACCGGGGAGCTGTTTTTT.